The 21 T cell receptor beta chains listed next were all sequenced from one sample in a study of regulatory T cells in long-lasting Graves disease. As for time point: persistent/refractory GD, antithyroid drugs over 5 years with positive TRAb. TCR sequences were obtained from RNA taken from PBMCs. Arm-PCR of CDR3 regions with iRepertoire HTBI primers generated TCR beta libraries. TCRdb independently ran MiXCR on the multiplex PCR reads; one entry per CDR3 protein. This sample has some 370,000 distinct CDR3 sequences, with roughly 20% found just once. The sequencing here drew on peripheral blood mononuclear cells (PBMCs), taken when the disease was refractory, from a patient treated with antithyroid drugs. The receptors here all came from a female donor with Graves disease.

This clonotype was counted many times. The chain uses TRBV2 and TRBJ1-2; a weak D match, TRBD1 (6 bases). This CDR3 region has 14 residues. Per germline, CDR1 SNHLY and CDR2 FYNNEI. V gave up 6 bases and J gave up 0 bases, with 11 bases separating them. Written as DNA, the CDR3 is TGTGCCAGCAGACAGGGTGAGACTAACTATGGCTACACCTTC. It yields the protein CASRQGETNYGYTF.

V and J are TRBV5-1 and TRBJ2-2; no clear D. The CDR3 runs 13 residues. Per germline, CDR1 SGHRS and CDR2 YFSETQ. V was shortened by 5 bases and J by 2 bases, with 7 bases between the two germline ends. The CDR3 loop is CASREYNTGELFF. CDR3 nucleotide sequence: TGCGCCAGCAGGGAGTACAACACCGGGGAGCTGTTTTTT.

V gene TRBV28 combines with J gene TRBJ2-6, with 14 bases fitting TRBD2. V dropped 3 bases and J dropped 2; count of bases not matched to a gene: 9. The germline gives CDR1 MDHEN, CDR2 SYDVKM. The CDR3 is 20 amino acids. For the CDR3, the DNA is TGTGCCAGCAGTTTCGGGACTAGCGGGAGAAAGCTTGCTGGGGCCAACGTCCTGACTTTC. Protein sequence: CASSFGTSGRKLAGANVLTF.

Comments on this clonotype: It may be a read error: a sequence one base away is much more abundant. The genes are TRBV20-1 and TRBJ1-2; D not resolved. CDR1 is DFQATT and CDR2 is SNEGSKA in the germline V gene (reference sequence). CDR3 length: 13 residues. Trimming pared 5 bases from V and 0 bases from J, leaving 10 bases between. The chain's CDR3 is CSAPGLANYGYTF. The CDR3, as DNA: TGCAGTGCTCCAGGTTTGGCTAACTATGGCTACACCTTC.

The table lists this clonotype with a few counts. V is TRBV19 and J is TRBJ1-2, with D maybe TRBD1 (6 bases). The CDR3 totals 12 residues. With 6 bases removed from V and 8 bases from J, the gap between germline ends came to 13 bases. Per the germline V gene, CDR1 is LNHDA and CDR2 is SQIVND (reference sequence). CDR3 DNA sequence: TGTGCCAGTAGCCGGCAGGGGTACGGCTACACCTTC. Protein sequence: CASSRQGYGYTF.

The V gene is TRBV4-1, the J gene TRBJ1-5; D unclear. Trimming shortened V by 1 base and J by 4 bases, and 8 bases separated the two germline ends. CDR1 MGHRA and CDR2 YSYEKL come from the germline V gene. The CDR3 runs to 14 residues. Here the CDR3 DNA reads TGCGCCAGCAGCCAAGTCCCGGGGAATCAGCCCCAGCATTTT. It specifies CASSQVPGNQPQHF.

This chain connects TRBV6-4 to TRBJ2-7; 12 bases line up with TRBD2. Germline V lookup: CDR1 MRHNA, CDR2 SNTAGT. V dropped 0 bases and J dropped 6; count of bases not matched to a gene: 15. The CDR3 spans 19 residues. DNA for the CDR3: TGTGCCAGCAGTGACTCAAGAACCCTCCGACTAGCGGGAGCCTGCGAGCAGTACTTC. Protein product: CASSDSRTLRLAGACEQYF.

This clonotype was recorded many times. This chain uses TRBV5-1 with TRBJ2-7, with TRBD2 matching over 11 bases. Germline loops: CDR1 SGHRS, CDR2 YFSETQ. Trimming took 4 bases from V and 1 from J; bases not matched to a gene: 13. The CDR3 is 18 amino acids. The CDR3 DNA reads TGCGCCAGCAGCCTCCGGGGCCCCGGGACTAGCGGTTCCTACGAGCAGTACTTC. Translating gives CASSLRGPGTSGSYEQYF. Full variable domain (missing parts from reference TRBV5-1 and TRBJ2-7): KAGVTQTPRYLIKTRGQQVTLSCSPISGHRSVSWYQQTPGQGLQFLFEYFSETQRNKGNFPGRFSGRQFSNSRSEMNVSTLELGDSALYLCASSLRGPGTSGSYEQYFGPGTRLTVT.

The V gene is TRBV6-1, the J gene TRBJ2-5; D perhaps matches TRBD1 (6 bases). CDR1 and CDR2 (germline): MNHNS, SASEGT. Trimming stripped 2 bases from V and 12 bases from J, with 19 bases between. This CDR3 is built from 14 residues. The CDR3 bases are TGTGCCAGCAGTGAACCAACGCAGGGGCAGCAAAAGTACTTC. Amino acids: CASSEPTQGQQKYF.

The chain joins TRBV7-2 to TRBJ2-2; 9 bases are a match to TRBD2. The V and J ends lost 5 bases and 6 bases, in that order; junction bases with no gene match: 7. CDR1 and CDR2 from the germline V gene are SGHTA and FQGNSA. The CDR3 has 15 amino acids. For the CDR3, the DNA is TGTGCCAGCAGCGTAGATCTAGCGGGACCCGGGGAGCTGTTTTTT. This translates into CASSVDLAGPGELFF. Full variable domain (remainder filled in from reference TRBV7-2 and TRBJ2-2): GAGVSQSPSNKVTEKGKDVELRCDPISGHTALYWYRQSLGQGLEFLIYFQGNSAPDKSGLPSDRFSAERTGGSVSTLTIQRTQQEDSAVYLCASSVDLAGPGELFFGEGSRLTVL.

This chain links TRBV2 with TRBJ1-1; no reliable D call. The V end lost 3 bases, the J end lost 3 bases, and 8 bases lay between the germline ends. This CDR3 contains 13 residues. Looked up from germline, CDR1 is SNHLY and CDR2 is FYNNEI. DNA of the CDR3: TGTGCCAGCAGTGAGCAGGCCTACACTGAAGCTTTCTTT. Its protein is CASSEQAYTEAFF.

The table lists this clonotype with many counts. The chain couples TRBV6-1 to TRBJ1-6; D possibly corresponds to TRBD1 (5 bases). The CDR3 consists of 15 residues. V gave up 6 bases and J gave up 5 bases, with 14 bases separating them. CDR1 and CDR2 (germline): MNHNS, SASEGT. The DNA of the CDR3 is TGTGCCAGCAGGATACAGGCTCAACATAATTCACCCCTCCACTTT. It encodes CASRIQAQHNSPLHF.

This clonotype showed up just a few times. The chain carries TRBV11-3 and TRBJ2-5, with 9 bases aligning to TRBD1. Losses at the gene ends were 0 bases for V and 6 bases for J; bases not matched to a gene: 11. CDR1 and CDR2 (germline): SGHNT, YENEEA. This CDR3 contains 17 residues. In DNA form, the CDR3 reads TGTGCCAGCAGCTTAGATCGTAGGGACAGGGCCGAAAAGACCCAGTACTTC. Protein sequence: CASSLDRRDRAEKTQYF.

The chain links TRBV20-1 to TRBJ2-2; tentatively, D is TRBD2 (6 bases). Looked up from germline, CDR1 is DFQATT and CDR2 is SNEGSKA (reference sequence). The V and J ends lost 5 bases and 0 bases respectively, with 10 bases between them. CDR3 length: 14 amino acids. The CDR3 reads CSAPPGANTGELFF. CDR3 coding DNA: TGCAGTGCTCCCCCGGGAGCGAACACCGGGGAGCTGTTTTTT.

The CDR3 sequence is CASSFVGSISSYEQYF. CDR3 DNA: TGTGCCAGCAGCTTCGTCGGGAGTATAAGCTCCTACGAGCAGTACTTC. The V call is TRBV7-2, the J call TRBJ2-7; TRBD2 might be the D (6 bases). V was shortened by 3 bases and J by 0 bases, with 15 bases between the two germline ends. The CDR3 spans 16 residues. Germline values: CDR1 SGHTA, CDR2 FQGNSA.

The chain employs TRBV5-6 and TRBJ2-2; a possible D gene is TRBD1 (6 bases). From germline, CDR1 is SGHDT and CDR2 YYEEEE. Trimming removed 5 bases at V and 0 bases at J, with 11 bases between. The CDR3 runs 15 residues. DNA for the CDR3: TGTGCCAGCAGTGAACAGGGCCCGAACACCGGGGAGCTGTTTTTT. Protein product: CASSEQGPNTGELFF.

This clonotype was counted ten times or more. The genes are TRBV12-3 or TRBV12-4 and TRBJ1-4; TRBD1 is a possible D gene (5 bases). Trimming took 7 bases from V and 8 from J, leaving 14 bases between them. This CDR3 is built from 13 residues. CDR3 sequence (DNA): TGTGCCAGCAAGGGAGGGGTTGCGGAAAAACTGTTTTTT. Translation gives CASKGGVAEKLFF.

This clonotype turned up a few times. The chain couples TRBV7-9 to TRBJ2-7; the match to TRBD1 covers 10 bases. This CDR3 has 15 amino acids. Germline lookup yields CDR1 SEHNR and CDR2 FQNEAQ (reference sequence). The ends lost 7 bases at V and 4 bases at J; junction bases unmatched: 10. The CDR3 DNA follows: TGTGCCAGCACCCCCCCGACAGGGGGCCGGTACGAGCAGTACTTC. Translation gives CASTPPTGGRYEQYF. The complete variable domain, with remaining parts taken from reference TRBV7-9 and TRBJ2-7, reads DTGVSQNPRHKITKRGQNVTFRCDPISEHNRLYWYRQTLGQGPEFLTYFQNEAQLEKSRLLSDRFSAERPKGSFSTLEIQRTEQGDSAMYLCASTPPTGGRYEQYFGPGTRLTVT.

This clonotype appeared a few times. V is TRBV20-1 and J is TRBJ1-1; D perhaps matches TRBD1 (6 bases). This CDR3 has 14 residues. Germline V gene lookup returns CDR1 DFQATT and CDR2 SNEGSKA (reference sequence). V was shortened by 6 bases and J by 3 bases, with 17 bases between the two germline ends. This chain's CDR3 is CSATGVGTHTEAFF. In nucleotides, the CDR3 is TGCAGTGCGACAGGAGTAGGAACACACACTGAAGCTTTCTTT.

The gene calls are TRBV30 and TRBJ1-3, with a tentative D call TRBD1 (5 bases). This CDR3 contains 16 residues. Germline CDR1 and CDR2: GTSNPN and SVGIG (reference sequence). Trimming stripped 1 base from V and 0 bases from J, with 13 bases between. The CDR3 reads CAWSGGSRNSGNTIYF. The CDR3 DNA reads TGTGCCTGGAGTGGGGGCAGCCGGAACTCTGGAAACACCATATATTTT. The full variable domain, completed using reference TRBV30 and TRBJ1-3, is SQTIHQWPATLVQPVGSPLSLECTVEGTSNPNLYWYRQAAGRGLQLLFYSVGIGQISSEVPQNLSASRPQDRQFILSSKKLLLSDSGFYLCAWSGGSRNSGNTIYFGEGSWLTVV.

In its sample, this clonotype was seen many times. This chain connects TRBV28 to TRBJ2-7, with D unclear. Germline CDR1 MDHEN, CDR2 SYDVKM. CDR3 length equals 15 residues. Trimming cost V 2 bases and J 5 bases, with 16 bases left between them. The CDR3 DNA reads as TGTGCCAGCAGTTTAGGGGATACCGCCGTAAACGAGCAGTACTTC. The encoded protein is CASSLGDTAVNEQYF.